The 20 T cell receptor beta chains below were found in one sample sequenced in a study of response to subunit inactivated influenza vaccine. TCRdb analysed the RT-PCR reads with MiXCR anew, one entry per CDR3 protein. The sample records about 570,000 distinct CDR3 sequences, about 10% being singletons. This same sample was also part of a study on T cells expressing NK-cell markers. That work contributes: Beta-chain TCR cDNA was generated via 5'RACE template switching with UMIs.

The sequenced sample was PBMCs from blood, obtained on the day of vaccination. These receptors came from a man aged 50 or older who received an inactivated influenza vaccine.

This clonotype was observed a handful of times. This sequence joins TRBV18 and TRBJ2-1, with 8 bases that match TRBD1. The V gene end was trimmed by 4 bases and the J gene end by 3 bases; junction bases not matched to a gene: 14. The CDR3 spans 18 residues. The germline V gene has CDR1 KGHSH and CDR2 LQKENI. In DNA, the CDR3 is TGTGCCAGCTCACGAGACTTACAGGGGGTAAAAGTCTACAATGAGCAGTTCTTC. Translation gives CASSRDLQGVKVYNEQFF. Using reference TRBV18 and TRBJ2-1 for the parts outside the CDR3, the full variable domain is NAGVMQNPRHLVRRRGQEARLRCSPMKGHSHVYWYRQLPEEGLKFMVYLQKENIIDESGMPKERFSAEFPKEGPSILRIQQVVRGDSAAYFCASSRDLQGVKVYNEQFFGPGTRLTVL.

The chain joins TRBV28 to TRBJ2-3, with 11 nucleotides matching TRBD2. From germline, CDR1 is MDHEN and CDR2 SYDVKM. The CDR3 has 15 residues. V was pared by 5 bases and J by 5 bases, with 6 bases of the junction left unmatched. This CDR3 reads CASSHTSGRRDTQYF. The DNA of the CDR3 is TGTGCCAGCAGTCACACTAGCGGGAGAAGAGATACGCAGTATTTT. The full variable domain, completed using reference TRBV28 and TRBJ2-3, is DVKVTQSSRYLVKRTGEKVFLECVQDMDHENMFWYRQDPGLGLRLIYFSYDVKMKEKGDIPEGYSVSREKKERFSLILESASTNQTSMYLCASSHTSGRRDTQYFGPGTRLTVL.

This clonotype was recorded a few times. The chain carries TRBV6-1 and TRBJ2-7, with 9 positions matching TRBD2. This CDR3 is 14 amino acids long. J gave up 7 bases and V 3 bases, and 7 bases lay outside the gene matches. Germline values: CDR1 MNHNS, CDR2 SASEGT. As DNA, the CDR3 is TGTGCCAGCAGTGAGGGACTAGCCCCGGGGGAGCAGTACTTC. This encodes CASSEGLAPGEQYF.

This clonotype has only a few counts. The V call is TRBV20-1, the J call TRBJ2-5; D perhaps matches TRBD2 (6 bases). Trimming cost V 4 bases and J 5 bases, with 11 bases left between them. This CDR3 spans 12 amino acids. Looked up from germline, CDR1 is DFQATT and CDR2 is SNEGSKA (reference sequence). CDR3 sequence (DNA): TGCAGTGCTATGGGCGCGGGGGAGACCCAGTACTTC. Amino acid sequence: CSAMGAGETQYF.

This clonotype was counted many times. This chain links TRBV12-3 or TRBV12-4 with TRBJ1-1; D remains unclear. This CDR3 region has 16 residues. V lost 3 bases and J 2 bases, leaving 16 bases between the germline ends. The CDR3 DNA reads as TGTGCCAGCAGTTTCCGATATGGGGTAGGAAACACTGAAGCTTTCTTT. Residues: CASSFRYGVGNTEAFF.

V usage is TRBV6-5 and J usage is TRBJ1-1, with D possibly matching TRBD1 (5 bases). This CDR3 comprises 16 residues. Deletions cut 4 bases from V and 6 bases from J, with 21 bases between. Germline CDR1 and CDR2: MNHEY and SVGAGI. Written as DNA, the CDR3 is TGTGCCAGCAGTTCGGTACCGGGGCCAGGGAGAGCTGAAGCTTTCTTT. Its protein is CASSSVPGPGRAEAFF.

The chain carries TRBV30 and TRBJ1-1; no reliable D call. There are 13 residues in the CDR3. V was cut by 1 base and J by 4 bases, with 10 bases left in between. Germline V gene sequence: CDR1 GTSNPN, CDR2 SVGIG (reference sequence). As DNA, the CDR3 is TGTGCCTGGAGTGCGAACTTGGGCACTGAAGCTTTCTTT. Translating it yields CAWSANLGTEAFF.

The chain uses TRBV25-1 and TRBJ2-7; unclear D gene. V was trimmed by 6 bases and J by 2 bases, leaving 11 bases between them. CDR1 and CDR2 from the germline V gene are MGHDK and SYGVNS. The CDR3 is 13 amino acids. CDR3 sequence (DNA): TGTGCCAGCAGCGTCCCAGGAACCTACGAGCAGTACTTC. This sequence encodes CASSVPGTYEQYF.

This clonotype was seen ten or more times. J is TRBJ2-3 and V is TRBV29-1, with 7 nucleotides matching TRBD1. Germline loops: CDR1 SQVTM, CDR2 ANQGSEA. J gave up 2 bases and V 0 bases, and 8 bases lay outside the gene matches. This CDR3 comprises 16 residues. In DNA form, the CDR3 reads TGCAGCGTTGAAGACCTGGCCAGGGGGATCACAGATACGCAGTATTTT. It yields the protein CSVEDLARGITDTQYF.

The gene calls are TRBV18 and TRBJ2-7; 7 nucleotides line up with TRBD1. Per germline, CDR1 KGHSH and CDR2 LQKENI. CDR3 size: 16 residues. Trimming cost V 3 bases and J 5 bases; bases outside gene matches: 13. DNA of the CDR3: TGTGCCAGCTCACCGTCCGGGACAGCTATTTACCACGAGCAGTACTTC. Residues: CASSPSGTAIYHEQYF.

This clonotype was detected a few times. The chain recombines TRBV7-9 with TRBJ2-7, with a tentative D call TRBD1 (6 bases). This CDR3 region has 16 residues. Germline V CDR1 and CDR2: SEHNR, FQNEAQ (reference sequence). V was pared by 5 bases and J by 3 bases, with 20 bases between. CDR3 bases: TGTGCCAGCAGCCCCCGGACAGCCCGTTTTAGCTACGAGCAGTACTTC. Residues: CASSPRTARFSYEQYF. The full variable domain, its missing parts supplied by reference TRBV7-9 and TRBJ2-7, is DTGVSQNPRHKITKRGQNVTFRCDPISEHNRLYWYRQTLGQGPEFLTYFQNEAQLEKSRLLSDRFSAERPKGSFSTLEIQRTEQGDSAMYLCASSPRTARFSYEQYFGPGTRLTVT.

This clonotype was recorded a few times. The chain has TRBV30 and TRBJ2-7, with D possibly TRBD1 on 6 matching bases. Germline values: CDR1 GTSNPN, CDR2 SVGIG (reference sequence). This CDR3 is 12 amino acids long. Trimming cost V 4 bases and J 6 bases, with 13 bases left between them. In nucleotides, the CDR3 is TGTGCCTGGAATGACAGGTTTGCCGAGCAGTACTTC. Translating gives CAWNDRFAEQYF.

The CDR3 protein is CASSQDRNIQYF. The CDR3 region has the DNA TGCGCCAGCAGCCAGGACAGAAACATTCAGTACTTC. This chain links TRBV5-1 with TRBJ2-4; possibly TRBD1 for D (6 bases). V lost 4 bases and J lost 6, with 8 bases in between. This CDR3 spans 12 amino acids. Germline CDR1 reads SGHRS; CDR2 reads YFSETQ.

This clonotype was seen at least ten times. The CDR3: CASSLVGGGAQETQYF. DNA for the CDR3: TGTGCCAGCAGCTTAGTCGGCGGGGGGGCTCAAGAGACCCAGTACTTC. The chain joins TRBV7-2 to TRBJ2-5, with 9 nucleotides matching TRBD2. The V and J ends lost 1 base and 2 bases, in that order; junction bases with no gene match: 5. The CDR3 spans 16 residues. CDR1 and CDR2 from the germline V gene are SGHTA and FQGNSA.

This sequence joins TRBV24-1 and TRBJ1-5; D is uncertain. Germline assignment: CDR1 KGHDR and CDR2 SFDVKD. V shed 5 bases and J shed 1 base, with 8 bases lying between them. The CDR3 totals 14 residues. The DNA of the CDR3 is TGTGCCACCAGTGTGGGCCCGAGCAATCAGCCCCAGCATTTT. Its protein is CATSVGPSNQPQHF.

The chain recombines TRBV27 with TRBJ1-5; D remains ambiguous. The CDR3 has 14 amino acids. CDR1 is MNHEY, CDR2 SMNVEV, per germline (reference sequence). Trimming cost V 2 bases and J 6 bases, with 11 bases left between them. The CDR3 here is CASSLGLGSQPQHF. CDR3 bases: TGTGCCAGCAGTTTAGGGTTAGGAAGTCAGCCCCAGCATTTT.

The CDR3 here is CSVVGGTASYEQYF. Written as DNA, the CDR3 is TGCAGCGTTGTAGGGGGGACGGCCTCCTACGAGCAGTACTTC. This chain joins TRBV29-1 and TRBJ2-7; D tentatively fits TRBD1 or TRBD2 (6 bases each). Trimming took 4 bases from V and 0 from J, leaving 13 bases between them. Germline loops: CDR1 SQVTM, CDR2 ANQGSEA. This CDR3 is 14 amino acids long.

This clonotype was observed at least ten times. The gene calls are TRBV5-1 and TRBJ2-5; 7 bases line up with TRBD1. Trimming removed 4 bases from V and 1 base from J; junction bases left unmatched: 4. Germline CDR1 is SGHRS and CDR2 is YFSETQ. This CDR3 is built from 14 residues. The CDR3 sequence: CASSHTGVQETQYF. The DNA of the CDR3 is TGCGCCAGCAGCCACACAGGGGTCCAAGAGACCCAGTACTTC.

V gene TRBV5-1 combines with J gene TRBJ2-2; D call uncertain. The germline V gene has CDR1 SGHRS and CDR2 YFSETQ. This CDR3 region has 15 residues. Trimming took 2 bases from V and 4 from J, leaving 12 bases between them. The CDR3 protein is CASSFDSLGTGELFF. Here the CDR3 DNA reads TGCGCCAGCAGCTTTGACTCATTGGGCACCGGGGAGCTGTTTTTT.

There are many counts of this clonotype. This chain uses TRBV5-1 with TRBJ2-1; D may be TRBD2 (6 bases). This CDR3 spans 13 amino acids. Germline V lookup: CDR1 SGHRS, CDR2 YFSETQ. Between the trimmed V and J ends, which lost 5 bases and 7 bases, there was a span of 13 bases. CDR3 loop: CASSKEGPNEQFF. CDR3 nucleotides: TGCGCCAGCAGTAAGGAGGGCCCTAATGAGCAGTTCTTC.